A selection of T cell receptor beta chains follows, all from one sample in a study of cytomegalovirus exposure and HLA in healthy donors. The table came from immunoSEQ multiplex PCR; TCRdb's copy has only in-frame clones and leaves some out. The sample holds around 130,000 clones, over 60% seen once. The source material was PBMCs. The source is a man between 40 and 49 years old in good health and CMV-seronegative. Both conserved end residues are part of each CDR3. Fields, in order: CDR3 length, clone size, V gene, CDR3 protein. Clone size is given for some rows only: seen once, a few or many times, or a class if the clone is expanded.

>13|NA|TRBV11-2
CASSLQDSYEQYF
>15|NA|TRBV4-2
CASSQATGDNSPLHF
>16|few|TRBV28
CASREDSSTANYGYTF
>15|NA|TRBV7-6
CASSAEGGPADTQYF
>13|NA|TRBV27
CASSPAVRGTQYF
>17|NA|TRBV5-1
CASSLSGTSGGGKEQYF
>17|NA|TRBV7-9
CASSPRVSGGAQETQYF
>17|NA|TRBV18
CASSPTPSDRAGYGYTF
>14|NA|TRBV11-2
CASSLGGQYTEAFF
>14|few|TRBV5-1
CASSLAGGYTEAFF
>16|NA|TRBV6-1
CASSGLAGVLSYEQYF
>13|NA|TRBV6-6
CASSHSLGDEQFF
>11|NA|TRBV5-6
CASSLGTSQYF